This TCR beta chain came from a study of blood T cell repertoires in COVID-19 (dated by TCRdb to the early 2020s). A note on the overall study: Samples from collaborators originated in the United States, Italy and Spain and spanned both the acute and convalescent phases of COVID-19. Nearly every sample came with metadata listing a de-identified subject ID, COVID-19 status, age in years and sex. HLA class I and class II types, where available, came from metadata supplied by the sample provider rather than from assay-based typing. The material from the prospective study consisted of cDNA or gDNA derived from T cells, B-cell-depleted T cells, or PBMCs. Subjects who had been exposed to COVID-19, were actively infected with it, or had recovered from it provided the deeply sampled blood TCRbeta repertoires that made up the dataset. The samples were drawn from the first 160 participants of the ongoing ImmuneRACE study and from some 1,300 subjects provided by 6 global collaborators. The repertoires were made available in a free public database intended to serve as a resource for research on the immune response to SARS-CoV-2. Broad study findings and their caveats: The quantity of clinical and demographic metadata differed by source and by participant and was supplied without curation.

The immunoSEQ Assay, a bias-controlled multiplex PCR, was used to amplify TCRbeta CDR3 regions from genomic DNA. The study's own analysis went as follows. The number of nucleated cells in each sample was estimated by amplification of reference gene primers within the assay. Sequence reads were collapsed and filtered to measure the absolute abundance of every unique TCRbeta CDR3 rearrangement. For each sample, productive Simpson clonality was calculated as the square root of Simpson's diversity index across productive rearrangements. TCRdb mirrors the immuneACCESS table, restricted to in-frame sequences. Some clones are absent from its copies; in checked studies, under half trace to an unresolved V gene, and the reason for the others is unknown. V, J and clone size derive from that table, while D and trimming were established from the DNA sequence. For this sample there are about 130,000 clones; just over 75% appear just once. Less than 14% of the sample rests with the top ten.

Including cysteine and phenylalanine, the CDR3 has 15 amino acids. Just CDR3 DNA is preserved here, 45 bases in frame from base 1. The germline V gene specifies MGHRA as CDR1 and YSYEKL as CDR2. V is reduced by 1 base and J by 2 bases, leaving a spacing of 8 bases between them. A word on this clone: Its antigen target is currently unknown. It has no much larger one-base neighbor in the sample; base qualities were not kept.

The collaborating institutions used their own protocols to collect whole blood in K2EDTA tubes. Collaborator samples were shipped for TCRbeta analysis as frozen whole blood, isolated PBMCs, or DNA extracted from either sample type. This sequence was found in a human donor in a cohort sampled during active COVID-19. This receptor chain uses TRBV4-1 and TRBJ1-4; the D gene is not confidently resolved. Source material: peripheral blood. The CDR3 reads as follows: CASSQGGFTNEKLFF. The DNA sequence is given as TGCGCCAGCAGCCAAGGAGGGTTCACTAATGAAAAACTGTTTTTT.